Described below is a single TCR beta chain sequence and its context. The source of the sample is a study of sequential checkpoint blockade in melanoma. As for the study in general: Arm A got nivolumab then ipilimumab; arm B the reverse, 1:1.

Treatment in this sample: randomized to nivolumab then ipilimumab (arm A) or the reverse (arm B). PBMC sorting kept live CD3+CD8+ cells without CD19 or CD56. There are 14 residues in the CDR3. The V gene's germline CDR1 is MNHEY and CDR2 SMNVEV (reference sequence). J was trimmed by 2 bases and V by 7 bases; bases with no gene match: 5. TCRdb keeps only in-frame clones here, not all; method: immunoSEQ multiplex PCR. The data show some 14,000 clones, roughly 78% seen once. The V gene is TRBV27, the J gene TRBJ1-5, with 7 bases fitting TRBD1. The source material was CD8+ T cells sorted from blood (inferred from file names), sampled from a patient given nivolumab and ipilimumab in sequence. The clonotype comes from a human donor with melanoma. CDR3 sequence: CASTQGVGNQPQHF. Written as DNA, the CDR3 is TGTGCCAGCACCCAGGGGGTCGGCAATCAGCCCCAGCATTTT.